A selection of T cell receptor beta chains follows, all from one sample in a study of CD8 T cells in Susac syndrome. TCRdb itself ran the immunoSEQ multiplex PCR reads through MiXCR, one entry per CDR3 protein. The profile covers about 130,000 distinct CDR3 sequences, with more than 75% appearing a single time and around 0.24% taken by the ten largest. Sequencing used CD8+ T cells from PBMCs. These receptor sequences come from a human donor with multiple sclerosis. Each CDR3 is given with its conserved first and last residue. Each record gives: D gene, clone size, J gene, V gene, CDR3 protein, CDR3 DNA. A D gene is named only where the DNA matches it firmly. Only part of the rows carry a size: once, few, many, or a class if the clone is expanded.

NA | once | TRBJ2-3 | TRBV7-9 | CASSFPTAGSTDTQYF | TGTGCCAGCAGCTTCCCGACAGCGGGCAGCACAGATACGCAGTATTTT
NA | NA | TRBJ1-2 | TRBV4-2 | CASSQDQGHRGYTF | TGTGCCAGCAGCCAAGATCAGGGACATCGGGGCTACACCTTC
NA | NA | TRBJ2-3 | TRBV27 | CASSLDSRTDTQYF | TGTGCCAGCAGTTTAGACAGTCGCACAGATACGCAGTATTTT
TRBD2 | NA | TRBJ2-1 | TRBV5-4 | CASSWRESNEQFF | TGTGCCAGCAGTTGGCGGGAGTCTAATGAGCAGTTCTTC
TRBD2 | NA | TRBJ2-3 | TRBV12-3/TRBV12-4 | CASSPPLAGVDTDTQYF | TGTGCCAGCAGCCCCCCGCTAGCGGGAGTTGACACAGATACGCAGTATTTT
NA | NA | TRBJ1-4 | TRBV3-1 | CASSRVALNEKLFF | TGTGCCAGCAGCCGGGTCGCCCTGAATGAAAAACTGTTTTTT
TRBD1 | NA | TRBJ2-7 | TRBV2 | CASSEGDRGEQYF | TGTGCCAGCAGTGAGGGGGACAGGGGCGAGCAGTACTTC
NA | NA | TRBJ2-7 | TRBV29-1 | CSAWVGRELYEQYF | TGCAGCGCGTGGGTGGGCAGGGAATTGTACGAGCAGTACTTC
NA | NA | TRBJ2-3 | TRBV24-1 | CATSETTDTQYF | TGTGCCACCAGTGAAACCACAGATACGCAGTATTTT
TRBD2 | NA | TRBJ2-1 | TRBV29-1 | CSVRELAGDWDEQFF | TGCAGCGTCCGGGAGCTAGCGGGAGACTGGGATGAGCAGTTCTTC
NA | NA | TRBJ1-1 | TRBV11-2 | CASSLGPVEAFF | TGTGCCAGCAGCTTAGGACCGGTTGAAGCTTTCTTT
NA | NA | TRBJ1-2 | TRBV4-3 | CASSQGLGDSIYYGYTF | TGCGCCAGCAGCCAAGGTTTGGGGGACTCCATTTACTATGGCTACACCTTC
NA | NA | TRBJ1-2 | TRBV30 | CAWSVPREGYGYTF | TGTGCCTGGAGCGTACCAAGGGAGGGCTATGGCTACACCTTC
NA | NA | TRBJ2-7 | TRBV3-1 | CASSQGEIYYEQYF | TGTGCCAGCAGCCAAGGGGAGATATACTACGAGCAGTACTTC
TRBD2 | NA | TRBJ2-3 | TRBV7-9 | CASSSKIAGMTDTQYF | TGTGCCAGCAGTTCAAAGATAGCGGGAATGACAGATACGCAGTATTTT
NA | NA | TRBJ1-2 | TRBV4-3 | CASSQDQRGGDGYTF | TGCGCCAGCAGCCAAGATCAAAGGGGCGGGGATGGCTACACCTTC
TRBD1 | NA | TRBJ2-7 | TRBV12-3/TRBV12-4 | CASSLGQATYEQYF | TGTGCCAGCAGTTTGGGACAGGCTACCTACGAGCAGTACTTC
TRBD2 | NA | TRBJ2-1 | TRBV5-4 | CASSLGWASGSYNEQFF | TGTGCCAGCAGCTTGGGGTGGGCTAGCGGGAGCTACAATGAGCAGTTCTTC
NA | NA | TRBJ2-5 | TRBV11-1 | CASTPQTEPQETQYF | TGTGCCAGCACCCCCCAGACAGAACCGCAAGAGACCCAGTACTTC
NA | NA | TRBJ2-7 | TRBV29-1 | CSVENRDGLYEQYF | TGCAGCGTTGAAAATCGAGACGGGTTATACGAGCAGTACTTC
TRBD2 | NA | TRBJ2-1 | TRBV12-3/TRBV12-4 | CASSLIAGVGNEQFF | TGTGCCAGCAGTCTTATAGCGGGAGTTGGGAATGAGCAGTTCTTC
TRBD2 | NA | TRBJ2-5 | TRBV28 | CASSFDVSGSVYQETQYF | TGTGCCAGCAGTTTTGATGTCAGCGGGAGTGTGTACCAAGAGACCCAGTACTTC
NA | NA | TRBJ2-1 | TRBV7-2 | CASSSVAVGSYNEQFF | TGTGCCAGCAGCTCCGTTGCAGTGGGGTCCTACAATGAGCAGTTCTTC
NA | NA | TRBJ1-2 | TRBV16 | CASSQSGSGNYGYTF | TGTGCCAGCAGCCAATCGGGTTCGGGAAATTATGGCTACACCTTC
NA | NA | TRBJ2-7 | TRBV3-1 | CASSQEKQGTSYEQYF | TGTGCCAGCAGCCAAGAAAAACAGGGCACATCCTACGAGCAGTACTTC
NA | NA | TRBJ2-3 | TRBV20-1 | CSAKLASTDTQYF | TGCAGTGCTAAACTAGCCAGCACAGATACGCAGTATTTT
NA | NA | TRBJ1-1 | TRBV13 | CASSSIGTEAFF | TGTGCCAGCAGCTCCATCGGGACCGAAGCTTTCTTT